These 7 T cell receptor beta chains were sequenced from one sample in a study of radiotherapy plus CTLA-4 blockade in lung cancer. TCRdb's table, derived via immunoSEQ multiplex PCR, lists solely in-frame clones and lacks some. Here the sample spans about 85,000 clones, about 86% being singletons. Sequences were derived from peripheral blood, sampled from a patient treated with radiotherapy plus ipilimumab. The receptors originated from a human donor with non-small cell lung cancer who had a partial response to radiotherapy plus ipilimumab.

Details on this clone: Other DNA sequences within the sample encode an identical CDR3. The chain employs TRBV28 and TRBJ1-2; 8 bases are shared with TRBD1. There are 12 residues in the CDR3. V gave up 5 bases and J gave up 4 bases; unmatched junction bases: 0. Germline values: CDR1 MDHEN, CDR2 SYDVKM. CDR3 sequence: CASSGQGYGYTF. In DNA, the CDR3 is TGTGCCAGCAGTGGACAGGGCTATGGCTACACCTTC.

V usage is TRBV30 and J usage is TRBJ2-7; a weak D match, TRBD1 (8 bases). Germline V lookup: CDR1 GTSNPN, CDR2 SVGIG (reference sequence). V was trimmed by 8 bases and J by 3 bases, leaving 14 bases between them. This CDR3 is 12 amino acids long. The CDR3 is CAGTGGGYEQYF. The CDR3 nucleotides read TGTGCCGGAACAGGGGGGGGCTACGAGCAGTACTTC.

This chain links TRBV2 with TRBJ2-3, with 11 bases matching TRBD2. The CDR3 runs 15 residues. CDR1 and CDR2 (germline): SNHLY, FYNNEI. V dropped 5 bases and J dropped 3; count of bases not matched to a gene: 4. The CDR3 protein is CASSTTSGRTDTQYF. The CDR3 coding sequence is TGTGCCAGCAGTACTACTAGCGGGAGAACAGATACGCAGTATTTT.

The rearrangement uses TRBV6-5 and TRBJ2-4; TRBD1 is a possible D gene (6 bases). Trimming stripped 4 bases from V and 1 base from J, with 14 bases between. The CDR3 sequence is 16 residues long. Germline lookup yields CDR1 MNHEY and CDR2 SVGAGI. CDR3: CASSFTGSRAKNIQYF. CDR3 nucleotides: TGTGCCAGCAGTTTTACAGGGTCTCGCGCCAAAAACATTCAGTACTTC.

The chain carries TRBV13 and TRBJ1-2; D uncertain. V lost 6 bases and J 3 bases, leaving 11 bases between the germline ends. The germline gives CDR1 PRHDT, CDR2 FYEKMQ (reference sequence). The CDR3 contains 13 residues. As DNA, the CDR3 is TGTGCCAGCAGTCAAGGAGGGCACTATGGCTACACCTTC. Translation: CASSQGGHYGYTF.

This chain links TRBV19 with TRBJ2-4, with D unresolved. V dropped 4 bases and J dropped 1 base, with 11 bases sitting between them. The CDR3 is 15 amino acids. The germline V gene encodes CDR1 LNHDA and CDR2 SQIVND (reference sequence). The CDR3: CASSRPGWAKNIQYF. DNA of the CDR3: TGTGCCAGTAGTAGGCCGGGTTGGGCCAAAAACATTCAGTACTTC.

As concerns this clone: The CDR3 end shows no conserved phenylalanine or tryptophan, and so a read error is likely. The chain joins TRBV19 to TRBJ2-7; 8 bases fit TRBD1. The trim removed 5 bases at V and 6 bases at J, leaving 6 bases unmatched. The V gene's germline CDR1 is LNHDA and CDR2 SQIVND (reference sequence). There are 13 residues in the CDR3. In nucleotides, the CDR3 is TGTGCCAGTAGTGACAGGGGTTTGGGCGAGCAGTACCTC. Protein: CASSDRGLGEQYL.